This T cell receptor beta chain was retrieved from a study of CD8 T cells in Susac syndrome. Regarding the study as a whole: Regarding the TCR sequencing and HLA analysis, the study admitted that a relatively small number of individuals were involved.

The CDR3 runs to 15 residues. V was cut by 1 base and J by 0 bases, with 7 bases left in between. Germline loops: CDR1 DFQATT, CDR2 SNEGSKA (reference sequence). Sequencing of TCR beta drew on CD8+ and CD4+ T cells from blood. Comment on this clonotype: Its antigen is not identified.

An input of roughly 0.45 to 1 ug of RNA was subjected to reverse transcription using random hexamers. An immunoSEQ multiplex PCR generated amplified TCR beta CDR3 products spanning 54 Vbeta and 13 Jbeta. TCRdb redid the calling of the immunoSEQ multiplex PCR reads with MiXCR, one entry per CDR3 protein. The sample holds about 120,000 distinct CDR3 sequences, 90% to 95% seen once. Sequencing input: CD4+ T cells from PBMCs. The rearrangement uses TRBV20-1 and TRBJ1-6; D gene uncertain. The source is a human donor with multiple sclerosis. The CDR3 loop reads CSARGAGSYNSPLHF. In DNA form, the CDR3 reads TGCAGTGCTAGAGGAGCAGGCTCCTATAATTCACCCCTCCACTTT.